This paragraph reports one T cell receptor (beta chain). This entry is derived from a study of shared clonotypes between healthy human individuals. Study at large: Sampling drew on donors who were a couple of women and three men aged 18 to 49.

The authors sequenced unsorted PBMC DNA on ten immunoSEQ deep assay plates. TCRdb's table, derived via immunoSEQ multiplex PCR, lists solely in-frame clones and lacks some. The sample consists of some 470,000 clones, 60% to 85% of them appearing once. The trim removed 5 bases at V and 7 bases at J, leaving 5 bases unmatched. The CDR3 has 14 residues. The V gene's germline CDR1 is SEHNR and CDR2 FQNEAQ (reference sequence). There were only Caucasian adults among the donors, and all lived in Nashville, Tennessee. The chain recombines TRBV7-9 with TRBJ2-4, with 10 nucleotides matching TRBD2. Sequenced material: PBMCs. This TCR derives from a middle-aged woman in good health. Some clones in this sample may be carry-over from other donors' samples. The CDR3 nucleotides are TGTGCCAGCAGCACAGTAGCGGGAGGCAACATTCAGTACTTC. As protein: CASSTVAGGNIQYF.